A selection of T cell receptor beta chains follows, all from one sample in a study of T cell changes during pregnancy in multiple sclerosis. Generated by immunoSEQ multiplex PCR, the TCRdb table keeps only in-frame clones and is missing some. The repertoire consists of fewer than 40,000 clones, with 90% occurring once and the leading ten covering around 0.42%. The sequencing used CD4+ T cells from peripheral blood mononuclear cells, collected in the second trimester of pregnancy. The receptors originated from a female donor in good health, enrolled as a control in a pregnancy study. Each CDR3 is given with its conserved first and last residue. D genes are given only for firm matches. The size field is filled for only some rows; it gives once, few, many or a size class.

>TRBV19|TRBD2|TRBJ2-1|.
TGTGCCAGTAGTATAGAAGGCGGGGGGCTGGGTGAGCAGTTCTTC
CASSIEGGGLGEQFF
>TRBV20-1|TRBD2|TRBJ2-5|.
TGCAGTGCTGCTAGCGGGGGCCCCCGGTACTTC
CSAASGGPRYF
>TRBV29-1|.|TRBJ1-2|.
TGCAGCGTTGGAGGGACTTGCTACACCTTC
CSVGGTCYTF
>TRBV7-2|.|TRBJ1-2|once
TGTGCCAGCAGCGTAAGCGGGGGCACCTATGGCTACACCTTC
CASSVSGGTYGYTF
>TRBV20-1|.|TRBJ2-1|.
TGCAGTGCTAGAGCCAACAATGAGCAGTTCTTC
CSARANNEQFF
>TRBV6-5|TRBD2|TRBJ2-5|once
TGTGCCAGCAGGCTAGCGGGAGCGTGGGAGACCCAGTACTTC
CASRLAGAWETQYF
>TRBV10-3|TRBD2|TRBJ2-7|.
TGTGCCATCAGTGAGTCAACTAGGGGACTAGTTTACGAGCAGTACTTC
CAISESTRGLVYEQYF
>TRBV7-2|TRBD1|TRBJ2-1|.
TGTGCCAGCAGCGCCCGGACAGGGAGCTACAATGAGCAGTTCTTC
CASSARTGSYNEQFF
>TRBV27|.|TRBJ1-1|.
TGTGCCAGCTCCTTGGACTGGAACACTGAAGCTTTCTTT
CASSLDWNTEAFF
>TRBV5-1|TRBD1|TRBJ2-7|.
TGCGCCAGCAGCTTGGCTTCAGGACAGGGGGCGCTCGAGCAGTACTTC
CASSLASGQGALEQYF
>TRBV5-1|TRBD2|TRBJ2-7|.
TGCGCCAGCAGCTTGTCCACCGGGACTAGCGGGGCATTCTACGAGCAGTACTTC
CASSLSTGTSGAFYEQYF
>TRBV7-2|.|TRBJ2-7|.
TGTGCCAGCAGCGGGCGGGGTGGGAGCTCCTACGAGCAGTACTTC
CASSGRGGSSYEQYF
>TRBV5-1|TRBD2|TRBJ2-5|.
TGCGCCAGCAGCTTGACTAGCGGCCAAGAGACCCAGTACTTC
CASSLTSGQETQYF
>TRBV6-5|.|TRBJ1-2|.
TGTGCCAGCAGTTACTCGAGGTTCGGTTATGGCTACACCTTC
CASSYSRFGYGYTF
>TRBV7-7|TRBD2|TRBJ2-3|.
TGTGCCAGCAGCCCCCGCCCCCCAGCGGGAGCTAAAGATACGCAGTATTTT
CASSPRPPAGAKDTQYF
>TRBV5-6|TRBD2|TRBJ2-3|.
TGTGCCAGCGGAACTAGCGGGAGGTCCACAGATACGCAGTATTTT
CASGTSGRSTDTQYF
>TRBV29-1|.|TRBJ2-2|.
TGCAGCGCCAGTCCCGGGGCGAACACCGGGGAGCTGTTTTTT
CSASPGANTGELFF
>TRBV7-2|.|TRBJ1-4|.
TGTGCCAGCAGCTTCCTACAGGGCGCAACTAATGAAAAACTGTTTTTT
CASSFLQGATNEKLFF
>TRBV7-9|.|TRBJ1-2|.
TGTGCCAGCAGCCCTTCCTATGGCTACACCTTC
CASSPSYGYTF
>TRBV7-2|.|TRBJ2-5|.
TGTGCCAGCAGCTTGGGGGGAGTGGCTGGGGAGACCCAGTACTTC
CASSLGGVAGETQYF
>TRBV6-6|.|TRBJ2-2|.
TGTGCACCGTCGGGGGAGGACACCGGGGAGCTGTTTTTT
CAPSGEDTGELFF
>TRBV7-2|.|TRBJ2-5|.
TGTGCCAGCAGCTCCCGACAGGTCCGAGAGACCCAGTACTTC
CASSSRQVRETQYF
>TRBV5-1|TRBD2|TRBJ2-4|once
TGCGCCAGCAGCTTGGAGGGCCAGCGGGGGGGAAAAAACATTCAGTACTTC
CASSLEGQRGGKNIQYF
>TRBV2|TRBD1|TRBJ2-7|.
TGTGCCATTTTTCATATGAGGGGACAGGGGACCTACGAGCAGTACTTC
CAIFHMRGQGTYEQYF
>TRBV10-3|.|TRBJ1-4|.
TGTGCCATCAGTGATGGTAGATCTGAAAAACTGTTTTTT
CAISDGRSEKLFF
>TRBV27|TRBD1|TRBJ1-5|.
TGTGCCAGCAGGAGGCAGGGGGCGTATCAGCCCCAGCATTTT
CASRRQGAYQPQHF
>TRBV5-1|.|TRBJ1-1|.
TGCGCCAGCAGCTCGACAGCGTTCATGAACACTGAAGCTTTCTTT
CASSSTAFMNTEAFF
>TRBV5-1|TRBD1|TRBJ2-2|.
TGCGCCAGCAGCAAGGACAGGGAGACCGGGGAGCTGTTTTTT
CASSKDRETGELFF
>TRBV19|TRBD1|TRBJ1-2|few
TGTGCCAGTAGTATATTACAGGGGATTAGTACCTTC
CASSILQGISTF
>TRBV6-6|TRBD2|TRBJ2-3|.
TGTGCCAGCACCCCGACTAGCGGGGTCTCAGGGGATACGCAGTATTTT
CASTPTSGVSGDTQYF
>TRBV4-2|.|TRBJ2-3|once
TGTGCCAGCAGCCAGAGGGTTGCAGATACGCAGTATTTT
CASSQRVADTQYF
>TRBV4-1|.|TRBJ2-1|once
TGCGCCAGCAGCCACCAGGGGGGCAGGGGTGACAATGAGCAGTTCTTC
CASSHQGGRGDNEQFF
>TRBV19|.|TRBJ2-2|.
TGTGCCAGTACCTTGAAAAATGGACTTCTAAGGGAGCTGTTTTTT
CASTLKNGLLRELFF
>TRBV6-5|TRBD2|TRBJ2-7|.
TGTGCCAGTAGACCGGGACTAGCGGGAACTTCGGTCTTC
CASRPGLAGTSVF
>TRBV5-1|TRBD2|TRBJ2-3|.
TGCGCCAGCAGCTTGGACCGGGCGGGAGTAGGAGATACGCAGTATTTT
CASSLDRAGVGDTQYF
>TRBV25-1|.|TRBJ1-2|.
TGTGCCAGCAGTGACCCCCGGAGAAACTATGGCTACACCTTC
CASSDPRRNYGYTF
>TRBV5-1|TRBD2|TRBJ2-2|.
TGCGCCAGCAGCTTGGGGACTAGCGGGCAGCTCACCGGGGAGCTGTTTTTT
CASSLGTSGQLTGELFF
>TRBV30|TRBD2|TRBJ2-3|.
TGTGCCTGGACTGGCGGGGGGGCCCCAACGCAGTATTTT
CAWTGGGAPTQYF
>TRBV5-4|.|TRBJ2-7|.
TGTGCCAGCAGCTCCCCGACTACAAGTCACGAGCAGTACTTC
CASSSPTTSHEQYF
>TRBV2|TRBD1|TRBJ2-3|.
TGTGCCAGCGGCAAGACAGGGGTTAGGACAGATACGCAGTATTTT
CASGKTGVRTDTQYF
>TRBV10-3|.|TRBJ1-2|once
TGTGCCATCAGTGGGGGGGTTGAGGATGGCTACACCTTC
CAISGGVEDGYTF
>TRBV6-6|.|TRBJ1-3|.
TGTGCCAGCAGTTTCGAGTTTCAATCTGGAAACACCATATATTTT
CASSFEFQSGNTIYF
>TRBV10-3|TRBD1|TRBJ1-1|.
TGTGCCATTAGACAGGGGAACACTGAAGCTTTCTTT
CAIRQGNTEAFF
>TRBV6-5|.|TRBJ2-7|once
TGTGCCAGCAGCTTGACAGGAAACTCCTACGAGCAGTACTTC
CASSLTGNSYEQYF
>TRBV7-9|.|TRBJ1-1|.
TGTGCCAGCAGCCCACGGGGGAGCGGTGAAGCTTTCTTT
CASSPRGSGEAFF
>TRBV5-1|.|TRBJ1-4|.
TGCGCCAGCAGCTATGGACAGAGGAATGAAAAACTGTTTTTT
CASSYGQRNEKLFF
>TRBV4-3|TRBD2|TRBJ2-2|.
TGCGCCAGCAGCCCGACTAGCGGGGGGCCCAACACCGGGGAGCTGTTTTTT
CASSPTSGGPNTGELFF
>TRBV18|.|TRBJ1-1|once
TGTGCCAGCTCACCACCAGTCCGCAGAGGCACTGAAGCTTTCTTT
CASSPPVRRGTEAFF
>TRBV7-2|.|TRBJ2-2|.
TGTGCCAGCAGCTTCGACTCACGGGGAGTACGGGAGCTGTTTTTT
CASSFDSRGVRELFF
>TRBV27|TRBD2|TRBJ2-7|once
TGTGCCAGCAGCCCACTAGCGGGGGGACCGTACTTC
CASSPLAGGPYF
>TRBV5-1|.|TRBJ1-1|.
TGCGCCAGCAGCTTGGCAGGAAACACTGAAGCTTTCTTT
CASSLAGNTEAFF
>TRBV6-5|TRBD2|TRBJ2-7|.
TGTGCCAGCAGTCACGGCGGGGGGAGCTACGAGCAGTACTTC
CASSHGGGSYEQYF
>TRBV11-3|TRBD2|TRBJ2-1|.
TGTGCCAGCAGCCCCATAGCGGGAGCCGGCGGTGAGCAGTTCTTC
CASSPIAGAGGEQFF
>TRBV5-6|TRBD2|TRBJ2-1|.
TGTGCCAGCAGCCTAGCGGGGGGCGGGAATGAGCAGTTCTTC
CASSLAGGGNEQFF
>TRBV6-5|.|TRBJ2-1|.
TGTGCCAGCAGTTACTCGAGGGTTCGGGGCTACAATGAGCAGTTCTTC
CASSYSRVRGYNEQFF
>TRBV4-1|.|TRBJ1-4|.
TGCGCCAGCAGCCTTAGTCAGGCGACCGGTGAAAAACTGTTTTTT
CASSLSQATGEKLFF
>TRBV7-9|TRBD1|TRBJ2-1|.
TGTGCCAGCAGCGGGACAGTATACAATGAGCAGTTCTTC
CASSGTVYNEQFF
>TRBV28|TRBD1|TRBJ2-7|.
TGTGCCAGCGAGGACAGGGCGGCTCTAGACCGCTACGAGCAGTACTTC
CASEDRAALDRYEQYF
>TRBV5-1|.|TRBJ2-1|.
TGCGCCAGCAGCCCGGGACTTGGTGAGCAGTTCTTC
CASSPGLGEQFF
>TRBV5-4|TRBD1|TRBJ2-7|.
TGTGCCAGCAGCTGGGGACAGGGGGTCTGGGAGCAGTACTTC
CASSWGQGVWEQYF